A selection of T cell receptor beta chains follows, all from one sample in a study of blood T cell repertoires in COVID-19. This table comes from immunoSEQ multiplex PCR, and its TCRdb copy is limited to in-frame clones, with some not included. The sample consists of around 290,000 clones, around nine tenths of them appearing once. The specimen sequenced was PBMCs or T cells enriched from blood (not recorded which). Receptor source: a woman in her late teens or twenties who had recovered from COVID-19. CDR3s include the opening cysteine and the closing phenylalanine or tryptophan. The D gene is left open where the match is weak. Clone size, where shown, is once, few, many, or a class for clones that have expanded.

>TRBV11-2|TRBD2|NA|TRBJ2-3
CASSPTQAGATDTQYF
TGTGCCAGCAGCCCGACCCAAGCGGGAGCAACAGATACGCAGTATTTT
>TRBV11-3|NA|NA|TRBJ2-3
CASSDRGGSSTDTQYF
TGTGCCAGCTCCGATAGGGGGGGCTCTAGCACAGATACGCAGTATTTT
>TRBV14|TRBD1|NA|TRBJ1-1
CASSTGEATEAFF
TGTGCCAGCTCGACAGGGGAGGCCACTGAAGCTTTCTTT
>TRBV6-2/TRBV6-3|NA|NA|TRBJ2-5
CASSRLIQETQYF
TGTGCCAGCAGTCGACTAATCCAAGAGACCCAGTACTTC
>TRBV5-1|NA|NA|TRBJ2-7
CASSNGSSSYEQYF
TGCGCCAGCAGCAACGGGAGCTCCTCCTACGAGCAGTACTTC
>TRBV6-5|TRBD1|few|TRBJ1-4
CASSNGRDSFEKLFF
TGTGCCAGCAGTAACGGCCGGGACAGTTTTGAAAAACTGTTTTTT
>TRBV9|NA|NA|TRBJ1-5
CASSVDGVGNQPQHF
TGTGCCAGCAGCGTAGACGGGGTTGGCAATCAGCCCCAGCATTTT
>TRBV27|TRBD2|NA|TRBJ2-1
CASSLGREHNEQFF
TGTGCCAGCAGTTTGGGGCGGGAGCACAATGAGCAGTTCTTC
>TRBV10-2|TRBD1|NA|TRBJ1-2
CASSGDLGQLPYGYTF
TGCGCCAGCAGTGGGGACCTGGGACAGTTACCTTATGGCTACACCTTC
>TRBV24-1|TRBD2|NA|TRBJ2-3
CATSDQGLAGGRDTQYF
TGTGCCACCAGTGATCAAGGACTAGCGGGGGGTCGGGATACGCAGTATTTT
>TRBV7-9|NA|NA|TRBJ1-1
CASSMRTGNQAFF
TGTGCCAGCAGCATGCGTACAGGGAACCAAGCTTTCTTT
>TRBV7-2|NA|few|TRBJ2-3
CASSLARGSDTQYF
TGTGCCAGCAGCTTAGCGAGAGGTTCAGATACGCAGTATTTT
>TRBV7-9|NA|NA|TRBJ2-7
CASSPSYEQYF
TGTGCCAGCAGCCCTTCCTACGAGCAGTACTTC
>TRBV14|NA|once|TRBJ1-4
CASSQISFERNEKLFF
TGTGCCAGCAGCCAAATTAGTTTCGAGAGGAATGAAAAACTGTTTTTT
>TRBV4-1|NA|NA|TRBJ2-5
CASSQVSGVYQETQYF
TGCGCCAGCAGCCAAGTCTCCGGGGTGTACCAAGAGACCCAGTACTTC
>TRBV4-3|NA|NA|TRBJ2-1
CASSQVGGLAYNEQFF
TGCGCCAGCAGCCAAGTAGGAGGTCTCGCCTACAATGAGCAGTTCTTC
>TRBV4-2|TRBD2|NA|TRBJ2-1
CASSQQKTSGSDNEQFF
TGTGCCAGCAGCCAACAGAAGACTAGCGGGAGCGACAATGAGCAGTTCTTC
>TRBV10-2|NA|NA|TRBJ2-3
CASSGADTQYF
TGCGCCAGCAGTGGCGCGGATACGCAGTATTTT
>TRBV29-1|TRBD1|NA|TRBJ2-5
CSARDSQETQYF
TGCAGCGCCCGGGACAGCCAAGAGACCCAGTACTTC
>TRBV5-4|NA|NA|TRBJ2-7
CASSLEVVARYEQYF
TGTGCCAGCAGCTTGGAGGTGGTAGCTCGGTACGAGCAGTACTTC
>TRBV7-9|NA|few|TRBJ1-5
CASSPDSSNQPQHF
TGTGCCAGCAGCCCTGACAGCAGCAATCAGCCCCAGCATTTT
>TRBV5-1|NA|NA|TRBJ2-5
CASSLSGRETQYF
TGCGCCAGCAGCTTGTCAGGGCGGGAGACCCAGTACTTC
>TRBV10-2|TRBD2|NA|TRBJ2-1
CASEPGGSYNEQFF
TGCGCCAGCGAACCGGGGGGCTCCTACAATGAGCAGTTCTTC
>TRBV27|NA|NA|TRBJ1-1
CASSIREDTEAFF
TGTGCCAGCAGTATCCGGGAGGACACTGAAGCTTTCTTT
>TRBV7-9|TRBD1|NA|TRBJ1-6
CASSEGATNSPLHF
TGTGCCAGCAGCGAGGGGGCCACAAATTCACCCCTCCACTTT
>TRBV18|TRBD1|NA|TRBJ1-3
CANSPPDRGGNTIYF
TGTGCCAACTCACCACCGGACAGGGGAGGAAACACCATATATTTT
>TRBV19|NA|NA|TRBJ1-3
CASRLARSSPGNTIYF
TGTGCCAGTAGACTAGCTCGTTCCTCACCGGGAAACACCATATATTTT
>TRBV5-1|NA|NA|TRBJ1-4
CASSPDRTNEKLFF
TGCGCCAGCAGCCCGGACAGAACTAATGAAAAACTGTTTTTT
>TRBV18|NA|NA|TRBJ2-3
CASSPAGLVGAQATQYF
TGTGCCAGCTCACCGGCAGGGTTGGTCGGTGCCCAGGCTACGCAGTATTTT
>TRBV30|TRBD1|NA|TRBJ1-1
CAWSVYSQTGENTEAFF
TGTGCCTGGAGTGTATACAGTCAGACAGGGGAGAACACTGAAGCTTTCTTT
>TRBV13|NA|NA|TRBJ1-5
CASSLSTDNQPQHF
TGTGCCAGCAGCTTATCCACAGACAATCAGCCCCAGCATTTT
>TRBV12-3/TRBV12-4|NA|once|TRBJ1-5
CASSFEGIGPQHF
TGTGCCAGCAGTTTTGAGGGTATCGGGCCCCAGCATTTT
>TRBV4-1|TRBD1|NA|TRBJ1-5
CASSLPGQGVVQPQHF
TGCGCCAGCAGCCTCCCCGGACAGGGGGTCGTTCAGCCCCAGCATTTT
>TRBV11-2|TRBD2|NA|TRBJ2-2
CASSTRTSFPGELFF
TGTGCCAGCAGCACCAGGACTAGCTTCCCCGGGGAGCTGTTTTTT
>TRBV9|TRBD1|NA|TRBJ2-7
CASSDRDRGIDEQYF
TGTGCCAGCAGCGACCGGGACAGGGGTATTGACGAGCAGTACTTC
>TRBV5-1|TRBD2|NA|TRBJ2-3
CASSLGLAGGLDTQYF
TGCGCCAGCAGCTTGGGACTAGCGGGGGGGCTGGATACGCAGTATTTT
>TRBV9|TRBD1|NA|TRBJ2-2
CASSVGGRGRTGELFF
TGTGCCAGCAGCGTAGGTGGCAGGGGGCGTACCGGGGAGCTGTTTTTT
>TRBV3-1/TRBV3-2|TRBD2|once|TRBJ2-5
CASSQVYGGIQETQYF
TGTGCCAGCAGCCAGGTGTACGGGGGGATTCAAGAGACCCAGTACTTC
>TRBV5-4|NA|NA|TRBJ2-7
CASSLAHSYEQYF
TGTGCCAGCAGCTTGGCCCACTCCTACGAGCAGTACTTC
>TRBV27|TRBD1|few|TRBJ1-4
CASSPTTGGAATNEKLFF
TGTGCCAGCAGTCCAACGACAGGGGGCGCCGCAACTAATGAAAAACTGTTTTTT
>TRBV5-4|TRBD1|NA|TRBJ2-5
CASSLTGIGETQYF
TGTGCCAGCAGCCTGACAGGGATTGGAGAGACCCAGTACTTC
>TRBV7-9|NA|NA|TRBJ2-1
CASSLVQGFWSNEQFF
TGTGCCAGCAGCTTAGTGCAGGGGTTTTGGAGCAATGAGCAGTTCTTC
>TRBV18|NA|NA|TRBJ1-1
CASSHGARTGKNTEAFF
TGTGCCAGCTCACACGGTGCGAGGACTGGGAAGAACACTGAAGCTTTCTTT
>TRBV18|NA|once|TRBJ2-6
CASSPLGPGANVLTF
TGTGCCAGCTCACCCCTGGGCCCTGGGGCCAACGTCCTGACTTTC
>TRBV4-2|NA|NA|TRBJ1-1
CASSQAPAGRNTEAFF
TGTGCCAGCAGCCAAGCCCCCGCGGGGCGGAACACTGAAGCTTTCTTT
>TRBV6-5|NA|NA|TRBJ2-7
CASVSYGTQSYEQYF
TGTGCCAGCGTCTCGTACGGGACTCAATCCTACGAGCAGTACTTC
>TRBV3-1/TRBV3-2|TRBD2|NA|TRBJ2-7
CASSQLAGSSYEQYF
TGTGCCAGCAGCCAACTAGCGGGGAGCTCCTACGAGCAGTACTTC
>TRBV27|TRBD1|NA|TRBJ1-1
CASSLLTGNKKDTEAFF
TGTGCCAGCAGTTTACTGACAGGGAATAAGAAAGACACTGAAGCTTTCTTT
>TRBV4-1|NA|NA|TRBJ2-3
CASSQGLLSTDTQYF
TGCGCCAGCAGCCAAGGGCTTCTTAGCACAGATACGCAGTATTTT
>TRBV5-4|TRBD2|NA|TRBJ2-3
CASSPGTSGITDTQYF
TGTGCCAGCAGTCCCGGTACTAGCGGGATCACAGATACGCAGTATTTT
>TRBV29-1|TRBD2|once|TRBJ2-1
CSVEDRATSGKNEQFF
TGCAGCGTTGAAGATAGGGCGACTAGCGGGAAAAATGAGCAGTTCTTC
>TRBV10-3|TRBD2|NA|TRBJ2-3
CAINEGLAGTDTQYF
TGTGCCATCAACGAAGGACTAGCGGGAACAGATACGCAGTATTTT
>TRBV5-1|NA|NA|TRBJ1-2
CASSSSGGAGGYTF
TGCGCCAGCAGCTCCTCCGGGGGGGCAGGTGGCTACACCTTC
>TRBV15|NA|once|TRBJ2-1
CATSRDHNSYNEQFF
TGTGCCACCAGCAGAGATCACAACTCCTACAATGAGCAGTTCTTC
>TRBV3-1/TRBV3-2|TRBD1|NA|TRBJ2-3
CASSRNRGLVTDTQYF
TGTGCCAGCAGCCGGAACAGGGGGCTTGTCACAGATACGCAGTATTTT
>TRBV7-2|TRBD2|few|TRBJ2-6
CASSRGLAASSGANVLTF
TGTGCCAGCAGCAGAGGACTAGCGGCCAGCTCTGGGGCCAACGTCCTGACTTTC